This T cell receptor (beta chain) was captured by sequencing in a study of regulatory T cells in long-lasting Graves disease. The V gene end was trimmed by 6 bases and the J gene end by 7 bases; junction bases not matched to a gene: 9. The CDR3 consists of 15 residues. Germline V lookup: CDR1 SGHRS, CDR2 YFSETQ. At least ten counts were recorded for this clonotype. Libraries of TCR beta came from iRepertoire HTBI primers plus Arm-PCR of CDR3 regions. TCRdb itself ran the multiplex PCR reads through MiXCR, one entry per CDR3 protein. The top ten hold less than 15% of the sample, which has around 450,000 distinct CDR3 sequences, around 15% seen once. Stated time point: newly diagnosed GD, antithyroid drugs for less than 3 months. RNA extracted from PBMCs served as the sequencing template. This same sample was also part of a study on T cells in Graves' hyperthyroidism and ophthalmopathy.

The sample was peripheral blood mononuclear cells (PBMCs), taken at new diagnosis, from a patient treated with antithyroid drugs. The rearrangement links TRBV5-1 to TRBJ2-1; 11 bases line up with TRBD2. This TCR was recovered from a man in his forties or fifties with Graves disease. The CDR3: CASTGVSGRGNEQFF. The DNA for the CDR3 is TGCGCCAGCACCGGGGTTAGCGGGAGGGGAAATGAGCAGTTCTTC.